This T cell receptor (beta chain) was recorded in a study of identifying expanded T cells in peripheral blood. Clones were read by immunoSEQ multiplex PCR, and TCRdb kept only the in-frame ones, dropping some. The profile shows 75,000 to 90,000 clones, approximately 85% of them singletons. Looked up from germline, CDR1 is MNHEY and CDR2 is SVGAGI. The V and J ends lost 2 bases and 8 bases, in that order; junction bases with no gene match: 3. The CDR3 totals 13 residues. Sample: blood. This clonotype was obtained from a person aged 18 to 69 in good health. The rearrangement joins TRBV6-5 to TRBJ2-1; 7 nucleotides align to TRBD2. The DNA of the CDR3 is TGTGCCAGCAGTTACGGGGGGAGGGATGAGCAGTTCTTC. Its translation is CASSYGGRDEQFF.